The rows below give T cell receptor beta chains drawn from one sample of a study of preoperative IRX-2 immunotherapy in early breast cancer. Generated by immunoSEQ multiplex PCR, the TCRdb table keeps only in-frame clones and is missing some. The profile shows tens of thousands of clones, nearly 95% of them singletons. The sample was collected from a patient treated with IRX-2 immunotherapy. The receptors originated from a human donor with breast cancer. The CDR3 runs from the conserved cysteine through the conserved F or W. The D gene is left open where the match is weak. Not every row has a clone size; where given, it reads once, few, many or a size class.

V	J	D	size	DNA	CDR3
TRBV28	TRBJ2-5	.	once	TGTGCCAGCAGTCCATATAGGGGGTATCAAGAGACCCAGTACTTC	CASSPYRGYQETQYF
TRBV4-2	TRBJ2-7	.	once	TGTGCCAGCAGCCGAGGGGGGGGTCGTAGCTCCTACGAGCAGTACTTC	CASSRGGGRSSYEQYF
TRBV6-1	TRBJ1-4	TRBD1	.	TGTGCCAGCAGTGCCGGGACAGGGTCAGAAAAACTGTTTTTT	CASSAGTGSEKLFF
TRBV7-2	TRBJ2-3	.	.	TGTGCCAGCAGCTTAGAAGCCCGTACAGATACGCAGTATTTT	CASSLEARTDTQYF
TRBV2	TRBJ2-5	.	.	TGTGCCCTGAGATCGAGGCATGGAGAGACCCAGTACTTC	CALRSRHGETQYF
TRBV6-5	TRBJ2-7	TRBD1	once	TGTGCCAGCAGTTACCCCGGGACAGCCTCCTACGAGCAGTACTTC	CASSYPGTASYEQYF
TRBV4-1	TRBJ2-1	.	once	TGCGCCAGCAGCCAGTTGTACCAGCCCGGGCAGTTCTTC	CASSQLYQPGQFF
TRBV19	TRBJ1-2	.	.	TGTGCCAGTAGTGCCCGAGCCGAGACCTTGGGTAACTATGGCTACACCTTC	CASSARAETLGNYGYTF
TRBV6-6	TRBJ2-7	.	.	TGTGCCAGCAGACGGACTGCGGGCTACGAGCAGTACTTC	CASRRTAGYEQYF
TRBV5-1	TRBJ2-1	.	.	TGCGCCAGCAGCTTCGGTAGCGTGAGGAATGAGCAGTTCTTC	CASSFGSVRNEQFF
TRBV7-8	TRBJ2-5	.	.	TGTGCCAGCAGCTCGCAGGCTCTGGGGGAGACCCAGTACTTC	CASSSQALGETQYF
TRBV30	TRBJ1-6	.	.	TGTGCCTGGGACGGCCCCCTCCACTTT	CAWDGPLHF
TRBV7-9	TRBJ1-2	TRBD1	.	TGTGCCAGCAGCCGCATGGGACAGGGCGGGGGCTACACCTTC	CASSRMGQGGGYTF
TRBV6-1	TRBJ2-2	.	.	TGTGCCAGCAGGACGATCTCCGGGGAGCTGTTTTTT	CASRTISGELFF
TRBV27	TRBJ2-7	.	.	TGTGCCAGCAGTTGGTCAGGGGCCAACGAGCAGTACTTC	CASSWSGANEQYF
TRBV4-3	TRBJ2-7	TRBD2	.	TGCGCCAGCAGCCAAGGACTAGCAGGAGCCTACGAGCAGTACTTC	CASSQGLAGAYEQYF
TRBV7-2	TRBJ2-7	TRBD1	.	TGTGCCAGCAGCTTAGGGGCAACAGGGGGCGGGCAGTACTTC	CASSLGATGGGQYF
TRBV6-1	TRBJ2-3	.	.	TGTGCCAGCAGTGAAGTTACAGGGAGAGGCACAGATACGCAGTATTTT	CASSEVTGRGTDTQYF
TRBV9	TRBJ1-5	.	.	TGTGCCAGCAGCCCCATAGCAGGGGAAAATCAGCCCCAGCATTTT	CASSPIAGENQPQHF
TRBV4-2	TRBJ1-5	.	.	TGTGCCAGCAGCCAAGAGAGATATAGCAATCAGCCCCAGCATTTT	CASSQERYSNQPQHF
TRBV2	TRBJ2-7	.	.	TGTGCCAGCAGTGATTTCCCCTACGAGCAGTACTTC	CASSDFPYEQYF
TRBV11-2	TRBJ1-1	.	.	TGTGCCAGCAACTCCGGGGGGCGTAGGAACACTGAAGCTTTCTTT	CASNSGGRRNTEAFF
TRBV29-1	TRBJ2-7	TRBD1	once	TGCAGCGTTGAGGGGACAGGAGGTTACGAGCAGTACTTC	CSVEGTGGYEQYF
TRBV6-6	TRBJ2-7	TRBD2	.	TGTGCCAGCAGGACTAGCGGGAGGGGTGGAGAGCAGTACTTC	CASRTSGRGGEQYF
TRBV9	TRBJ2-7	TRBD1	.	TGTGCCAGCAGCTTGGGGACAGGGATGTACGAGCAGTACTTC	CASSLGTGMYEQYF
TRBV4-1	TRBJ1-6	TRBD1	.	TGCGCCAGCAGCCAAGCCCCCGGACAGGCGAATAATTCACCCCTCCACTTT	CASSQAPGQANNSPLHF
TRBV6-1	TRBJ2-3	.	.	TGTGCCAGCAGTGAACAGGGCACAGATACGCAGTATTTT	CASSEQGTDTQYF
TRBV7-6	TRBJ2-1	TRBD2	.	TGTGCCAGCAGCTTAGGACTAGCGGGAGCCTACAATGAGCAGTTCTTC	CASSLGLAGAYNEQFF
TRBV18	TRBJ2-5	.	few	TGTGCCAGCTCACCTTCCACGGGGGGCTCTTTGGGAGAGACCCAGTACTTC	CASSPSTGGSLGETQYF
TRBV7-7	TRBJ2-7	TRBD2	.	TGTGCTAGCAGCTTAGGGATAGCGGGGGACTACGAGCAGTACTTC	CASSLGIAGDYEQYF